These 10 T cell receptor beta chains came from one sample sequenced in a study. TCRdb itself ran the RT-PCR reads through MiXCR, one entry per CDR3 protein. This sample has almost 700,000 distinct CDR3 sequences, with approximately 14% found just once. Material for sequencing was memory CD4+ T cells from blood. The receptors come from a female donor in good health, serving as a healthy control.

The chain employs TRBV27 and TRBJ2-1; no clear D. The CDR3 covers 14 residues. Trimming removed 2 bases at V and 9 bases at J, with 14 bases between. Germline CDR1 reads MNHEY; CDR2 reads SMNVEV (reference sequence). The CDR3 bases are TGTGCCAGCAGTTTAGGGCTAGAAAAGGGTGAGCAGTTCTTC. As protein: CASSLGLEKGEQFF.

This clonotype has just a few counts. This chain joins TRBV10-3 and TRBJ2-7; tentative D call: TRBD1 (6 bases). Trimming shortened V by 6 bases and J by 0 bases, and 18 bases separated the two germline ends. Per germline, CDR1 ENHRY and CDR2 SYGVKD. The CDR3 loop spans 16 amino acids. CDR3 loop: CAISKIDRTYSYEQYF. CDR3 in DNA: TGTGCCATCAGCAAAATTGACAGGACTTACTCCTACGAGCAGTACTTC.

In regard to this clonotype: At one of its ends the junction is not consistent with the germline gene, which may arise from a read error. The CDR3: CASSDSTGAEKLFF. The DNA of the CDR3 is TGTGCCAGCAGTGACTCTACTGGGGCCGAAAAACTGTTTTTT. The chain couples TRBV6-2 or TRBV6-3 to TRBJ1-4, with D possibly matching TRBD1 (5 bases). CDR1 is MNHEY and CDR2 is SVGEGT in the germline V gene. The CDR3 is 14 residues long.

V is TRBV11-2 and J is TRBJ2-5, with D perhaps TRBD1 (6 bases). CDR3 length: 16 residues. Trimming removed 5 bases at V and 5 bases at J, with 21 bases between. The germline CDR1 and CDR2 sequences are SGHAT and FQNNGV. Here the CDR3 DNA reads TGTGCCAGCAGCCCACGCCAGGGGAGCCTTGCGGAGACCCAGTACTTC. Protein sequence: CASSPRQGSLAETQYF.

The V and J genes are TRBV20-1 and TRBJ1-2; D possibly corresponds to TRBD1 (6 bases). Germline CDR1 and CDR2: DFQATT and SNEGSKA (reference sequence). The CDR3 runs to 15 residues. V was clipped by 2 bases and J by 0 bases, with 13 bases between them. CDR3 bases: TGCAGTGCTAGACCTTCAGGGGCGACTAACTATGGCTACACCTTC. Protein sequence: CSARPSGATNYGYTF.

The chain recombines TRBV4-3 with TRBJ2-2; D ambiguous. V shed 0 bases and J shed 6 bases, with 8 bases lying between them. CDR3 size: 14 residues. Per the germline V gene, CDR1 is LGHNA and CDR2 is YSLEER. The CDR3 loop reads CASSQDIGSGELFF. For the CDR3, the DNA is TGCGCCAGCAGCCAAGATATTGGCTCCGGGGAGCTGTTTTTT.

The V gene is TRBV12-3 or TRBV12-4, the J gene TRBJ2-3; D could derive from TRBD1 or TRBD2 (7 bases each). V shed 5 bases and J shed 13 bases, with 19 bases lying between them. The CDR3 runs 13 residues. CDR3 in DNA: TGTGCCAGCAGTGGGGAGGGGGCCTCACCGAAGTATTTT. Encoded protein: CASSGEGASPKYF.

This clonotype was counted only a few times. The chain recombines TRBV5-1 with TRBJ2-1; D possibly uses TRBD1 or TRBD2 (5 bases each). V lost 4 bases and J lost 4, with 15 bases in between. CDR1 SGHRS and CDR2 YFSETQ come from the germline V gene. The CDR3 covers 15 residues. The CDR3 reads CASSPGTDLYNEQFF. The DNA of the CDR3 is TGCGCCAGCAGCCCGGGGACGGATTTGTACAATGAGCAGTTCTTC.

To note about this clonotype: One junction end disagrees with the germline gene, perhaps due to a read error. CDR3 sequence reads: CTSSLSGLAGSNEQYF. The CDR3 DNA follows: TGCACCAGCAGCTTGTCGGGACTAGCGGGAAGCAACGAGCAGTACTTC. The genes are TRBV5-1 and TRBJ2-7, with TRBD2 matching over 13 bases. Germline values: CDR1 SGHRS, CDR2 YFSETQ. The CDR3 consists of 16 residues.

The CDR3: CASSPGQDRQSEQYF. CDR3 nucleotide sequence: TGTGCCAGCTCACCGGGGCAAGATCGACAGAGCGAGCAGTACTTC. This chain connects TRBV18 to TRBJ2-7; tentative D call: TRBD1 (5 bases). CDR3 size: 15 residues. Germline V lookup: CDR1 KGHSH, CDR2 LQKENI. V was shortened by 3 bases and J by 6 bases, with 18 bases between the two germline ends.